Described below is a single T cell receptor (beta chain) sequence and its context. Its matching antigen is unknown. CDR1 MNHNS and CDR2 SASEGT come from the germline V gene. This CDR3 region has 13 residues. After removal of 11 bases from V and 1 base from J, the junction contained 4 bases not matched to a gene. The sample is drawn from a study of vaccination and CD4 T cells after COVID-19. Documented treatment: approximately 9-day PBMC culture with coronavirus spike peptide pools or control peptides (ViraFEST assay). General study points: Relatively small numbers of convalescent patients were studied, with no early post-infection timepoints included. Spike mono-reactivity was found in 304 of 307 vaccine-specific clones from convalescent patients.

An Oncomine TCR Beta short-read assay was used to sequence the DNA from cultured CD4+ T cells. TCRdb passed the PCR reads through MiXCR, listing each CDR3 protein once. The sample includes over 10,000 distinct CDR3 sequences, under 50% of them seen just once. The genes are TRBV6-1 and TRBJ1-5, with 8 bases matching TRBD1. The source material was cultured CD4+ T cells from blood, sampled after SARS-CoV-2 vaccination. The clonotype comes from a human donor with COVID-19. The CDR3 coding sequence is TGTGCCGCTGGACAGGGAAGCAATCAGCCCCAGCATTTT. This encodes CAAGQGSNQPQHF.